This entry lists 26 T cell receptor beta chains sequenced from one sample in a study of regulatory T cells in long-lasting Graves disease. Time point given: persistent/refractory GD, antithyroid drugs over 5 years with positive TRAb. From PBMCs, RNA was extracted and then used to make the TCR library. Arm-PCR with iRepertoire HTBI primers amplified the CDR3 regions for these TCR beta libraries. TCRdb itself ran the multiplex PCR reads through MiXCR, one entry per CDR3 protein. Found here are 400,000 to 500,000 distinct CDR3 sequences, approximately 22% of them singletons; the top ten hold around 13%. The sample was peripheral blood mononuclear cells (PBMCs), taken when the disease was refractory, from a patient treated with antithyroid drugs. These TCRs come from a female donor with Graves disease.

This clonotype came up many times. DNA of the CDR3: TGTGCCAGCACTCTAAAAGGGGCAGGGGGGGTCTACGAGCAGTACTTC. This codes for CASTLKGAGGVYEQYF. The chain recombines TRBV7-3 with TRBJ2-7; D tentatively reads TRBD1 or TRBD2 (7 bases each). Trimming stripped 7 bases from V and 3 bases from J, with 22 bases between. Germline CDR1 SGHTA, CDR2 FQGTGA. The CDR3 totals 16 residues.

This clonotype showed up many times. The chain links TRBV28 to TRBJ2-5; the match to TRBD1 covers 12 bases. Germline V lookup: CDR1 MDHEN, CDR2 SYDVKM. Trimming cost V 3 bases and J 5 bases; bases outside gene matches: 4. This CDR3 is built from 15 residues. Here the CDR3 reads CASSLGTGGWETQYF. In nucleotides, the CDR3 is TGTGCCAGCAGTTTGGGGACAGGGGGCTGGGAGACCCAGTACTTC.

With respect to this clonotype: With a much larger clone just one base away, this may be a read error. This chain uses TRBV6-1 with TRBJ1-2, with TRBD1 as a possible D gene (5 bases). Germline lookup yields CDR1 MNHNS and CDR2 SASEGT. The CDR3 extends over 12 amino acids. CDR3 sequence reads: CASGERQGSYTF. In DNA, the CDR3 is TGTGCCAGCGGTGAAAGGCAGGGCAGCTACACCTTC.

This clonotype came up a few times. This chain joins TRBV7-2 and TRBJ1-5; 7 nucleotides agree with TRBD1. The CDR3 runs 13 residues. Germline V CDR1 and CDR2: SGHTA, FQGNSA. The V gene end was trimmed by 3 bases and the J gene end by 7 bases; junction bases not matched to a gene: 3. CDR3 nucleotides: TGTGCCAGCAGCTTGACAGGGCCCCAGCCCCAGCATTTT. Protein sequence: CASSLTGPQPQHF.

Written as DNA, the CDR3 is TGTGCCAGCAGTCCTATCTCGTGGGGTTCTAATGAGCAGTTCTTC. It translates to CASSPISWGSNEQFF. This chain links TRBV27 with TRBJ2-1, with no clear D. CDR1 is MNHEY, CDR2 SMNVEV, per germline (reference sequence). V was cut by 5 bases and J by 7 bases, with 18 bases left in between. This CDR3 has 15 amino acids.

At least ten counts were recorded for this clonotype. This chain uses TRBV28 with TRBJ2-7; unclear D gene. V shed 5 bases and J shed 3 bases, with 11 bases lying between them. Germline values: CDR1 MDHEN, CDR2 SYDVKM. This CDR3 has 13 amino acids. The DNA for the CDR3 is TGTGCCAGCAGTCCCTCGGACGGCTACGAGCAGTACTTC. Translating gives CASSPSDGYEQYF.

This clonotype was detected ten times or more. The V gene is TRBV28, the J gene TRBJ1-5, with D unresolved. The CDR3 length is 12 residues. The V gene's germline CDR1 is MDHEN and CDR2 SYDVKM. V shed 7 bases and J shed 3 bases, with 7 bases lying between them. CDR3 region: CASKNNNQPQHF. Written as DNA, the CDR3 is TGTGCCAGCAAGAATAACAATCAGCCCCAGCATTTT.

This clonotype was found a few times. The CDR3 nucleotides are TGTGCCAGCAGCTTACGCCCAACGACAGCGTGGAGCTCCTACGAGCAGTACTTC. It is translated as CASSLRPTTAWSSYEQYF. The chain combines TRBV7-2 with TRBJ2-7; tentative D call: TRBD1 (5 bases). The CDR3 is 18 residues long. Trimming removed 2 bases at V and 0 bases at J, with 20 bases between. The germline CDR1 and CDR2 sequences are SGHTA and FQGNSA.

This clonotype was recorded at least ten times. The chain employs TRBV7-2 and TRBJ2-5, with 9 bases fitting TRBD1. CDR3 length equals 15 residues. Trimming at V came to 5 bases and at J to 5 bases, leaving 9 bases not matched to a gene. Germline-derived CDR1 and CDR2 are SGHTA and FQGNSA. For the CDR3, the DNA is TGTGCCAGCAGCCCCCGACAGGGGGTGTATGAGACCCAGTACTTC. Protein sequence: CASSPRQGVYETQYF.

The sample holds a few counts of this clonotype. The rearrangement joins TRBV20-1 to TRBJ1-2, with D perhaps TRBD1 (5 bases). This CDR3 is built from 12 residues. Germline V gene lookup returns CDR1 DFQATT and CDR2 SNEGSKA (reference sequence). The V end was cut by 6 bases, the J end by 5 bases, with 13 bases between. The CDR3 reads CSAPTSGYGYTF. CDR3 in DNA: TGCAGTGCCCCAACCTCAGGGTATGGCTACACCTTC.

This clonotype has at least ten counts. This chain links TRBV19 with TRBJ1-1, with D unresolved. V shed 5 bases and J shed 11 bases, with 15 bases lying between them. This CDR3 is 12 amino acids long. Germline assignment: CDR1 LNHDA and CDR2 SQIVND (reference sequence). The CDR3, as DNA: TGTGCCAGTAGTCCCGACATAAGTGCGGCTTTCTTT. Protein product: CASSPDISAAFF.

This chain joins TRBV7-2 and TRBJ2-2, with 7 bases lining up with TRBD1. CDR3 length: 15 residues. Trimming cost V 5 bases and J 7 bases; bases outside gene matches: 10. The germline CDR1 and CDR2 sequences are SGHTA and FQGNSA. The CDR3 protein is CASSRFDRAVGELFF. The DNA of the CDR3 is TGTGCCAGCAGCCGCTTCGACAGGGCGGTCGGGGAGCTGTTTTTT.

This clonotype was recorded many times. The chain couples TRBV25-1 to TRBJ2-7; 7 bases fit TRBD2. This CDR3 contains 15 residues. Germline trimming cut 1 base from V and 3 bases from J; bases unmatched to any gene: 6. CDR1 and CDR2 from the germline V gene are MGHDK and SYGVNS. The CDR3 DNA is TGTGCCAGCAGTGAATTTGGAGGGAGGGGCTACGAGCAGTACTTC. Its translation is CASSEFGGRGYEQYF.

With regard to this clonotype: Germline is not matched at one junction end, which may reflect a read error. The chain combines TRBV7-2 with TRBJ2-5, with D possibly being TRBD1 (6 bases). Per the germline V gene, CDR1 is SGHTA and CDR2 is FQGNSA. The CDR3 has 14 amino acids. CDR3 region: CASSLGTVQEAQYF. Here the CDR3 DNA reads TGTGCCAGCAGCTTAGGGACAGTCCAAGAGGCCCAGTACTTC.

In this sample, this clonotype turned up many times. The genes are TRBV2 and TRBJ2-5; 7 bases match TRBD1. This CDR3 spans 15 amino acids. J lost 4 bases, V lost 6 bases, and 11 bases had no gene match. Germline CDR1 is SNHLY and CDR2 is FYNNEI. CDR3 in DNA: TGTGCCAGCAGCCTTAGGACAGGCCCCGGAGAGACCCAGTACTTC. Protein: CASSLRTGPGETQYF.

This clonotype has ten or more counts. The rearrangement joins TRBV6-1 to TRBJ1-2, with D tentatively TRBD1 (6 bases). Germline assignment: CDR1 MNHNS and CDR2 SASEGT. The CDR3 runs to 15 residues. V was cut by 5 bases and J by 6 bases, with 19 bases left in between. The CDR3 loop is CASSPLKSDRDGYTF. The CDR3 DNA reads as TGTGCCAGCAGTCCTCTCAAGTCGGACAGAGATGGCTACACCTTC.

A few counts support this clonotype. The V gene is TRBV12-3 or TRBV12-4, the J gene TRBJ2-3; D is perhaps TRBD1 (5 bases). V lost 6 bases, J lost 4 bases, and 11 bases lay in between. The CDR3 totals 13 residues. The CDR3 is CASSPRVSDTQYF. The DNA for the CDR3 is TGTGCCAGCAGCCCCAGGGTATCAGATACGCAGTATTTT.

This clonotype was recorded many times. V usage is TRBV28 and J usage is TRBJ2-5, with D uncertain. This CDR3 spans 14 amino acids. From germline, CDR1 is MDHEN and CDR2 SYDVKM. Trimming left V 4 bases short and J 5 bases short, with 14 bases between. The CDR3 reads CASSSRTHRETQYF. The CDR3 DNA is TGTGCCAGCAGTTCTCGGACCCATAGGGAGACCCAGTACTTC.

This clonotype was counted many times. The chain has TRBV9 and TRBJ1-6, with D possibly matching TRBD1 (6 bases). From germline, CDR1 is SGDLS and CDR2 YYNGEE. Trimming removed 0 bases from V and 6 bases from J, with 10 bases in between. CDR3 length: 15 residues. In nucleotides, the CDR3 is TGTGCCAGCAGCGTAGGGGGACAACCTAATTCACCCCTCCACTTT. Amino acids: CASSVGGQPNSPLHF.

Turning to this clonotype: This may arise from a read error, as a much more abundant clone is one base away. The V gene is TRBV12-3 or TRBV12-4, the J gene TRBJ1-5; D is perhaps TRBD1 (6 bases). The CDR3 is 13 amino acids. Between the trimmed V and J ends, which lost 6 bases and 6 bases, there was a span of 12 bases. CDR3 sequence: CASRLDRIQPQHF. As DNA, the CDR3 is TGTGCCAGCAGACTAGACAGGATTCAGCCCCAGCATTTT.

This clonotype was found many times. The chain has TRBV6-1 and TRBJ1-4; no clear D. Germline-derived CDR1 and CDR2 are MNHNS and SASEGT. The CDR3 has 15 residues. Trimming removed 2 bases at V and 0 bases at J, with 7 bases between. Here the CDR3 DNA reads TGTGCCAGCAGTGAAACGGGCACAACTAATGAAAAACTGTTTTTT. It translates to CASSETGTTNEKLFF.

In its sample, this clonotype was seen many times. This rearrangement joins TRBV9 to TRBJ2-5; D gene uncertain. The V end was cut by 2 bases, the J end by 6 bases, with 8 bases between. The CDR3 runs to 12 residues. Germline V lookup: CDR1 SGDLS, CDR2 YYNGEE. In nucleotides, the CDR3 is TGTGCCAGCAGCGTTCGGATAAAGACCCAGTACTTC. The encoded protein is CASSVRIKTQYF.

This clonotype was counted ten times or more. The rearrangement uses TRBV28 and TRBJ1-1; D is ambiguous. The CDR3 loop spans 13 amino acids. Germline CDR1 reads MDHEN; CDR2 reads SYDVKM. V was pared by 5 bases and J by 0 bases, with 7 bases between. This CDR3 is CASSHRLNTEAFF. The CDR3 DNA sequence: TGTGCCAGCAGTCATAGGCTGAACACTGAAGCTTTCTTT.

In this sample, this clonotype turned up many times. The rearrangement joins TRBV6-5 to TRBJ1-1; D gene uncertain. The germline gives CDR1 MNHEY, CDR2 SVGAGI. Trimming removed 0 bases at V and 4 bases at J, with 9 bases between. CDR3 length: 14 residues. The CDR3 reads CASSYSIYSTEAFF. The CDR3 nucleotides are TGTGCCAGCAGTTACTCGATCTATAGCACTGAAGCTTTCTTT.

This clonotype has ten or more counts. This CDR3 reads CAISEWLDRNQPQHF. CDR3 nucleotides: TGTGCCATCAGTGAGTGGCTAGACAGGAATCAGCCCCAGCATTTT. The chain has TRBV10-3 and TRBJ1-5; possible D gene TRBD1, 6 bases. CDR3 length: 15 residues. Looked up from germline, CDR1 is ENHRY and CDR2 is SYGVKD. Trimming removed 1 base at V and 4 bases at J, with 11 bases between.

The gene calls are TRBV7-3 and TRBJ2-5; 13 nucleotides line up with TRBD2. Per germline, CDR1 SGHTA and CDR2 FQGTGA. J was trimmed by 5 bases and V by 5 bases; bases with no gene match: 5. This CDR3 region has 15 residues. The CDR3 loop is CASSLRTSGSETQYF. The CDR3, as DNA: TGTGCCAGCAGCCTCAGGACTAGCGGGAGTGAGACCCAGTACTTC.